This entry describes one TCR beta chain. Its antigen remains unknown. Thyroid ultrasound, orbital computed tomography, TRAb, serum thyroxine and clinical symptoms formed the basis of diagnosis. The sample is drawn from a study of Graves' ophthalmopathy and Graves' hyperthyroidism. About the research overall: Cases classed as stable hyperthyroidism had no ophthalmopathy within 18 months of follow-up. Study outcomes and limitations: Researchers report that a 13-signature model separated ophthalmopathy from stable hyperthyroidism, posting around 86% sensitivity and roughly 80% specificity.

RNA transcripts were the template, and TCR beta CDR3 regions were amplified from them. RT-PCR in the first round used HTBI primers; a second-round multiplex PCR followed. One entry per CDR3 protein results from TCRdb running MiXCR on the multiplex PCR reads. This table holds roughly 600,000 distinct CDR3 sequences, less than 40% found once. The sample was peripheral blood or thyroid tissue (not recorded which). The clonotype comes from an adult man with Graves' hyperthyroidism.

The CDR3 reads CASSLARQGVGSPLHF. For the CDR3, the DNA is TGTGCCAGCAGCTTAGCACGACAGGGGGTCGGTTCACCCCTCCACTTT. The chain uses TRBV7-8 and TRBJ1-6; TRBD1 matches at 9 bases. Trimming removed 0 bases from V and 9 bases from J; junction bases left unmatched: 6. CDR3 length: 16 residues. The germline CDR1 and CDR2 sequences are SGHVS and FQNEAQ.